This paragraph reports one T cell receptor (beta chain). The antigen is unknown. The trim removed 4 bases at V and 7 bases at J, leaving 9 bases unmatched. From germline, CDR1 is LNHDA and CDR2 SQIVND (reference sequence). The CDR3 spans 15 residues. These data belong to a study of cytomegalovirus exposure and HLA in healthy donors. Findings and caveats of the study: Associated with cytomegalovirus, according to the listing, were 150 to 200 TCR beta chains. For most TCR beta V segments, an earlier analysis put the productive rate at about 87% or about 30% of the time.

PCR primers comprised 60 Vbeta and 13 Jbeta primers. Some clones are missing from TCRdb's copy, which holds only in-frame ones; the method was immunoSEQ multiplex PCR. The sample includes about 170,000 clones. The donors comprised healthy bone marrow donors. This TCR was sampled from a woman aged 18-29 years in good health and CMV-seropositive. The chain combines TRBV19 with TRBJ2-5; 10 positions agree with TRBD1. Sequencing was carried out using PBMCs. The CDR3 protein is CASSTGTGVLGTQYF. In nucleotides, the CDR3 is TGTGCCAGTAGTACCGGGACAGGGGTTTTAGGGACCCAGTACTTC.